The T cell receptor (beta chain) described here comes from a study of T cell clones after liver transplantation. Study-level background: Without induction therapy, subjects received standard immunosuppression until 12-24 months post-transplant. Timepoints were pre-transplant, pre-withdrawal, and after withdrawal was completed or failed. Study-wide findings and caveats: Migration into the graft, not deletion, may explain lost graft donor-reactive T cells. The donor-reactive repertoire was only partly measurable in two subjects, lacking donor cells.

On this clone itself: Its antigen remains unknown.

The ends lost 8 bases at V and 7 bases at J; junction bases unmatched: 9. Germline V gives CDR1 MDHEN, CDR2 SYDVKM. This CDR3 is 14 amino acids long. The data were produced by immunoSEQ multiplex PCR, yet TCRdb's version contains in-frame clones alone and is incomplete. The data hold tens of thousands of clones, with roughly 92% observed a single time. Sequenced here: CD4+ T cells from blood, sampled less than 28 months after liver transplant. This chain uses TRBV28 with TRBJ1-1; 11 nucleotides agree with TRBD1. The TCR was taken from a human patient who received a liver transplant. Part of the T cells may come from the graft donor. The CDR3 reads CASLRTGTGGEAFF. The CDR3 bases are TGTGCCAGCCTCCGAACGGGGACAGGGGGTGAAGCTTTCTTT.